One sample yielded the 18 T cell receptor beta chains listed below, sequenced in a study of T cells after yellow fever vaccination. TCRdb independently ran MiXCR on the 5' RACE reads; one entry per CDR3 protein. Here the sample spans hundreds of thousands of distinct CDR3 sequences, 13% being singletons. This material consisted of PBMCs, taken on the day of the yellow fever booster vaccination. These receptor sequences come from a man under 40 who received the YFV17D yellow fever vaccine.

This clonotype was seen a handful of times. V gene TRBV28 combines with J gene TRBJ1-3; D is unclear. V dropped 7 bases and J dropped 0 bases, with 16 bases sitting between them. CDR3 length: 16 amino acids. Looked up from germline, CDR1 is MDHEN and CDR2 is SYDVKM. The CDR3 DNA is TGTGCCAGCAATAGTCTGACACCGAGCTCTGGAAACACCATATATTTT. This sequence encodes CASNSLTPSSGNTIYF.

This clonotype occurred a few times. The CDR3 coding sequence is TGCAGTGCTAGAGAAAGGACTCCTGAGGGGGAGCAGTACTTC. Its translation: CSARERTPEGEQYF. The genes are TRBV20-1 and TRBJ2-7, with D perhaps TRBD1 or TRBD2 (5 bases each). The germline V gene encodes CDR1 DFQATT and CDR2 SNEGSKA (reference sequence). V shed 0 bases and J shed 7 bases, with 16 bases lying between them. The CDR3 consists of 14 residues.

The J gene is TRBJ2-6, the V gene TRBV19; TRBD1 matches at 8 bases. Germline CDR1 LNHDA, CDR2 SQIVND (reference sequence). The CDR3 totals 15 residues. The trim removed 3 bases at V and 3 bases at J, leaving 1 base unmatched. Here the CDR3 reads CASSIDRGGANVLTF. CDR3 bases: TGTGCCAGTAGTATCGACAGGGGTGGGGCCAACGTCCTGACTTTC.

This rearrangement joins TRBV7-2 to TRBJ1-5; D ambiguous. From germline, CDR1 is SGHTA and CDR2 FQGNSA. This CDR3 contains 13 residues. V was trimmed by 9 bases and J by 1 base, leaving 10 bases between them. The CDR3 region has the DNA TGTGCCAGTACTGCAGAGAGCAATCAGCCCCAGCATTTT. Protein: CASTAESNQPQHF.

This clonotype was picked up a small number of times. The chain is built from TRBV5-8 and TRBJ1-6, with TRBD1 as a possible D gene (5 bases). The CDR3 covers 15 residues. The germline gives CDR1 SGHTS, CDR2 YDEGEE. V lost 2 bases, J lost 10 bases, and 16 bases lay in between. CDR3 loop: CASSFRGQGRSPLHF. CDR3 nucleotide sequence: TGTGCCAGCAGCTTCAGAGGGCAGGGTCGGTCACCCCTCCACTTT.

This chain joins TRBV5-1 and TRBJ2-1; TRBD2 aligns across 7 bases. The CDR3 length is 16 residues. V lost 1 base to trimming and J lost 12 bases; unmatched junction nucleotides: 16. CDR1 and CDR2 (germline): SGHRS, YFSETQ. CDR3: CASSLPNAGDRQGQFF. DNA for the CDR3: TGCGCCAGCAGCTTGCCAAACGCGGGAGACCGACAAGGGCAGTTCTTC.

This chain connects TRBV20-1 to TRBJ1-1; D uncertain. The CDR3 covers 15 residues. With 6 bases removed from V and 1 base from J, the gap between germline ends came to 18 bases. In germline, CDR1 is DFQATT, CDR2 SNEGSKA (reference sequence). The CDR3 loop reads CSAPHPWHGNTEAFF. The CDR3 DNA reads TGCAGTGCGCCACATCCATGGCATGGGAACACTGAAGCTTTCTTT.

This chain connects TRBV7-9 to TRBJ1-2, with D tentatively TRBD1 (5 bases). There are 13 residues in the CDR3. The germline gives CDR1 SEHNR, CDR2 FQNEAQ (reference sequence). V shed 5 bases and J shed 6 bases, with 13 bases lying between them. CDR3 bases: TGTGCCAGCAGCCGCGGCAGGGAGGATGGCTACACCTTC. This codes for CASSRGREDGYTF.

Only a few counts were recorded for this clonotype. CDR3 DNA sequence: TGTGCCAACTCCCCTAGGGGGCAGAACAATCAGCCCCAGCATTTT. Protein: CANSPRGQNNQPQHF. The rearrangement joins TRBV28 to TRBJ1-5; 7 nucleotides agree with TRBD1. Unmatched junction bases numbered 12, after V lost 10 bases and J lost 3 bases. The germline gives CDR1 MDHEN, CDR2 SYDVKM. CDR3 length: 15 amino acids. Using reference TRBV28 and TRBJ1-5 for the parts outside the CDR3, the full variable domain is DVKVTQSSRYLVKRTGEKVFLECVQDMDHENMFWYRQDPGLGLRLIYFSYDVKMKEKGDIPEGYSVSREKKERFSLILESASTNQTSMYLCANSPRGQNNQPQHFGDGTRLSIL.

This clonotype showed up just once. V is TRBV6-4 and J is TRBJ2-2, with D tentatively TRBD1 or TRBD2 (5 bases each). Per the germline V gene, CDR1 is MRHNA and CDR2 is SNTAGT. CDR3 size: 15 residues. Between the trimmed V and J ends, which lost 5 bases and 0 bases, there was a span of 10 bases. The CDR3 is CASSSGTPNTGELFF. CDR3 sequence (DNA): TGTGCCAGCAGTTCCGGGACCCCGAACACCGGGGAGCTGTTTTTT.

The chain recombines TRBV7-9 with TRBJ2-1; TRBD2 matches at 8 bases. This CDR3 has 15 amino acids. Germline trimming cut 5 bases from V and 6 bases from J; bases unmatched to any gene: 9. CDR1 and CDR2 from the germline V gene are SEHNR and FQNEAQ (reference sequence). DNA for the CDR3: TGTGCCAGCAGCCCCGGGGCCGCGGGGGGCAATGAGCAGTTCTTC. This gives the protein CASSPGAAGGNEQFF.

The chain combines TRBV21-1 with TRBJ2-5. TRBV21-1 is a pseudogene locus. This CDR3 has 13 residues. DNA for the CDR3: TGTGCCAGCACCAATTACGTGGGAGAGACCCAGTACTTC. This gives the protein CASTNYVGETQYF.

The rearrangement links TRBV29-1 to TRBJ2-3; D is perhaps TRBD1 (6 bases). The CDR3 runs 13 residues. CDR1 and CDR2 (germline): SQVTM, ANQGSEA. With 3 bases removed from V and 5 bases from J, the gap between germline ends came to 12 bases. Here the CDR3 reads CSVDPQQGDTQYF. The CDR3 nucleotides read TGCAGCGTTGACCCCCAACAGGGAGATACGCAGTATTTT.

This clonotype was detected only a few times. The rearrangement joins TRBV7-9 to TRBJ2-5; 11 bases map to TRBD2. CDR1 SEHNR and CDR2 FQNEAQ come from the germline V gene (reference sequence). The V gene end was trimmed by 9 bases and the J gene end by 5 bases; junction bases not matched to a gene: 14. This CDR3 comprises 16 residues. In DNA form, the CDR3 reads TGTGCCAGTTCCGGGACTAGCGGTTCCCCGGGGGAGACCCAGTACTTC. Protein sequence: CASSGTSGSPGETQYF.

The chain links TRBV7-3 to TRBJ1-6; D is possibly TRBD1 (5 bases). The CDR3 sequence is 14 residues long. V lost 5 bases, J lost 4 bases, and 9 bases lay in between. Germline V gene lookup returns CDR1 SGHTA and CDR2 FQGTGA. This CDR3 reads CASSGTDYNSPLHF. In DNA, the CDR3 is TGTGCCAGCAGCGGGACGGATTATAATTCACCCCTCCACTTT.

This clonotype was detected only a few times. This chain links TRBV20-1 with TRBJ1-2, with D unclear. From germline, CDR1 is DFQATT and CDR2 SNEGSKA (reference sequence). The CDR3 contains 11 residues. Deletions cut 6 bases from V and 2 bases from J, with 7 bases between. The CDR3: CSATGNYGYTF. The CDR3 DNA is TGCAGTGCGACGGGCAACTATGGCTACACCTTC.

This clonotype has only a few counts. The rearrangement links TRBV29-1 to TRBJ2-5; D uncertain. The CDR3 length is 14 residues. V gave up 0 bases and J gave up 2 bases, with 10 bases separating them. CDR1 is SQVTM, CDR2 ANQGSEA, per germline. The chain's CDR3 is CSVEEPTDQETQYF. The CDR3 DNA follows: TGCAGCGTTGAAGAACCGACGGATCAAGAGACCCAGTACTTC.

Only a few counts were recorded for this clonotype. The chain joins TRBV5-4 to TRBJ2-7; D gene uncertain. Per the germline V gene, CDR1 is SGHNT and CDR2 is YYREEE (reference sequence). V was cut by 0 bases and J by 1 base, with 14 bases left in between. The CDR3 has 16 amino acids. CDR3 in amino acids: CASSLGAAAQSYEQYF. CDR3 DNA sequence: TGTGCCAGCAGCTTGGGTGCCGCGGCCCAATCCTACGAGCAGTACTTC.